These 28 T cell receptor beta chains were sequenced from one sample in a study of shared clonotypes between healthy human individuals. This table comes from immunoSEQ multiplex PCR, and its TCRdb copy is limited to in-frame clones, with some not included. This table has more than 400,000 clones, 90% to 96% appearing once. Sequenced input: naive CD4+ T cells sorted from blood. The sample's subset: CD45RA+ positively selected. Receptor source: a woman in her thirties in good health.

The chain employs TRBV5-5 and TRBJ2-1; either TRBD1 or TRBD2 may fit D (5 bases each). The CDR3 has 15 residues. Germline V gene data show CDR1 as SGHKS and CDR2 as YYEKEE (reference sequence). Trimming stripped 5 bases from V and 0 bases from J, with 12 bases between. CDR3 region: CASRWDDSSYNEQFF. For the CDR3, the DNA is TGTGCCAGCAGATGGGACGATAGCTCCTACAATGAGCAGTTCTTC.

The chain joins TRBV29-1 to TRBJ2-1; perhaps TRBD2 as D (5 bases). CDR3 length equals 15 residues. V was pared by 6 bases and J by 2 bases, with 17 bases between. Looked up from germline, CDR1 is SQVTM and CDR2 is ANQGSEA. The CDR3: CSVGRGDYAYNEQFF. The CDR3 region has the DNA TGCAGCGTAGGACGCGGAGACTATGCCTACAATGAGCAGTTCTTC.

This chain links TRBV19 with TRBJ2-5; tentative D call: TRBD1 (5 bases). The DNA end lines up better with TRBJ2-7; the J call may be wrong. In germline, CDR1 is LNHDA, CDR2 SQIVND (reference sequence). The CDR3 runs 13 residues. In nucleotides, the CDR3 is TGTGCCAGTAGTATAACAGGCACCTACGAGCAGTACTTC. Protein product: CASSITGTYEQYF.

This chain connects TRBV5-1 to TRBJ1-1, with D possibly TRBD1 on 5 matching bases. Trimming took off 2 bases at V and 2 bases at J, with 7 bases between the two ends. Germline V gene lookup returns CDR1 SGHRS and CDR2 YFSETQ. This CDR3 comprises 13 residues. The CDR3 spells CASSFWDNTEAFF. CDR3 bases: TGCGCCAGCAGCTTTTGGGACAACACTGAAGCTTTCTTT. The full variable domain, its missing parts supplied by reference TRBV5-1 and TRBJ1-1, is KAGVTQTPRYLIKTRGQQVTLSCSPISGHRSVSWYQQTPGQGLQFLFEYFSETQRNKGNFPGRFSGRQFSNSRSEMNVSTLELGDSALYLCASSFWDNTEAFFGQGTRLTVV.

V is TRBV18 and J is TRBJ2-3, with D maybe TRBD1 (6 bases). V shed 5 bases and J shed 0 bases, with 15 bases lying between them. The CDR3 runs 16 residues. Germline CDR1 and CDR2: KGHSH and LQKENI. The CDR3 spells CASSLPTGPSTDTQYF. CDR3 DNA sequence: TGTGCCAGCTCATTACCCACAGGGCCCAGCACAGATACGCAGTATTTT.

The rearrangement links TRBV18 to TRBJ2-6, with 8 bases that match TRBD1. Germline V CDR1 and CDR2: KGHSH, LQKENI. The CDR3 has 16 residues. The J segment lost 2 bases and the V segment lost 4 bases, leaving 4 bases of the junction unmatched. The CDR3 spells CASSLWTGTGANVLTF. In DNA, the CDR3 is TGTGCCAGCTCACTTTGGACAGGGACTGGGGCCAACGTCCTGACTTTC.

The sample holds a few counts of this clone. The J gene is TRBJ1-1, the V gene TRBV5-4, with a tentative D call TRBD1 (5 bases). The V end was cut by 5 bases, the J end by 0 bases, with 17 bases between. This CDR3 is 16 amino acids long. CDR1 is SGHNT, CDR2 YYREEE, per germline (reference sequence). CDR3 DNA sequence: TGTGCCAGCAGGCTTGGTGTACCAGGGATGAACACTGAAGCTTTCTTT. It codes for CASRLGVPGMNTEAFF.

The CDR3 DNA sequence: TGCGCCAGCAGCCAACCGACAGGGACTAACCCTGAAGCTTTCTTT. It encodes CASSQPTGTNPEAFF. This chain uses TRBV4-1 with TRBJ1-1; 7 bases are shared with TRBD1. Per the germline V gene, CDR1 is MGHRA and CDR2 is YSYEKL. V shed 2 bases and J 6 bases; nucleotides not matched to a gene: 9. The CDR3 runs to 15 residues.

The V and J genes are TRBV10-2 and TRBJ2-7, with 8 bases identical to TRBD1. Germline V CDR1 and CDR2: WSHSY, SAAADI. The CDR3 has 13 amino acids. The V and J ends lost 6 bases and 5 bases, in that order; junction bases with no gene match: 6. CDR3 nucleotide sequence: TGCGCCAGCAGGGACCCGGACAGGGACGAGCAGTACTTC. Protein sequence: CASRDPDRDEQYF.

The CDR3, as DNA: TGTGCCAGCGGAGAGGGGCTCGGCTACACCTTC. Its protein is CASGEGLGYTF. V usage is TRBV2 and J usage is TRBJ1-2; tentative D call: TRBD1 (5 bases). The V and J ends lost 8 bases and 8 bases respectively, with 12 bases between them. The CDR3 has 11 amino acids. Germline V gene data show CDR1 as SNHLY and CDR2 as FYNNEI.

The rearrangement links TRBV7-8 to TRBJ2-3; tentative D call: TRBD1 (5 bases). In germline, CDR1 is SGHVS, CDR2 FQNEAQ. Trimming shortened V by 3 bases and J by 2 bases, and 9 bases separated the two germline ends. The CDR3 length is 14 residues. For the CDR3, the DNA is TGTGCCAGCAGCTTGGGGCAGCCCACAGATACGCAGTATTTT. Translation: CASSLGQPTDTQYF.

This clone was counted a single time. The rearrangement links TRBV5-8 to TRBJ2-7, with 10 bases lining up with TRBD2. CDR3 length: 15 residues. Germline V gene sequence: CDR1 SGHTS, CDR2 YDEGEE. V trimming: 0 bases; J trimming: 3 bases; junction bases outside the gene matches: 3. This chain's CDR3 is CASSLEGLAFYEQYF. The CDR3 nucleotides are TGTGCCAGCAGCTTGGAGGGACTAGCGTTCTACGAGCAGTACTTC.

The chain couples TRBV13 to TRBJ1-1; D gene unclear. V was shortened by 4 bases and J by 0 bases, with 21 bases between the two germline ends. CDR1 is PRHDT and CDR2 is FYEKMQ in the germline V gene (reference sequence). This CDR3 has 18 amino acids. CDR3 sequence: CASSSDVASYSLNTEAFF. The DNA for the CDR3 is TGTGCCAGCAGCTCCGACGTCGCAAGTTACAGCTTGAACACTGAAGCTTTCTTT.

Remarks on this clone: Other DNA sequences of this sample code for an identical CDR3. The V call is TRBV18, the J call TRBJ1-1; no clear D gene. Germline-derived CDR1 and CDR2 are KGHSH and LQKENI. V lost 3 bases and J lost 5, with 4 bases in between. This CDR3 is built from 11 residues. CDR3 sequence reads: CASSPGTEAFF. CDR3 DNA sequence: TGTGCCAGCTCACCGGGAACTGAAGCTTTCTTT.

V usage is TRBV29-1 and J usage is TRBJ1-4, with TRBD1 matching over 7 bases. CDR3 length: 13 residues. Germline CDR1 SQVTM, CDR2 ANQGSEA. The V and J ends lost 4 bases and 5 bases, in that order; junction bases with no gene match: 4. CDR3 bases: TGCAGCGTTGCAGGGACAGTAAATGAAAAACTGTTTTTT. Amino acids: CSVAGTVNEKLFF.

Here the CDR3 reads CASRTADTQYF. DNA of the CDR3: TGTGCCAGCAGGACAGCAGATACGCAGTATTTT. J is TRBJ2-3 and V is TRBV7-9; D might be TRBD1 (5 bases). Trimming removed 6 bases from V and 4 bases from J, with 5 bases in between. Germline V gene lookup returns CDR1 SEHNR and CDR2 FQNEAQ (reference sequence). This CDR3 region has 11 residues.

This sequence joins TRBV6-5 and TRBJ1-5; 8 positions match TRBD1. The CDR3 consists of 15 residues. Germline V CDR1 and CDR2: MNHEY, SVGAGI. The V gene end was trimmed by 6 bases and the J gene end by 1 base; junction bases not matched to a gene: 5. In nucleotides, the CDR3 is TGTGCCAGCAGACGACAGGGGCAAAGCAATCAGCCCCAGCATTTT. This sequence encodes CASRRQGQSNQPQHF.

The CDR3 loop is CASSPRTGNTIYF. Written as DNA, the CDR3 is TGTGCCAGCAGCCCACGGACGGGAAACACCATATATTTT. The rearrangement joins TRBV9 to TRBJ1-3; no reliable D call. The CDR3 length is 13 residues. Looked up from germline, CDR1 is SGDLS and CDR2 is YYNGEE. The germline V and J ends were trimmed by 4 bases and 4 bases, with 9 bases remaining between them.

This chain connects TRBV21-1 to TRBJ1-2; TRBD1, the D gene given by the table, was not confirmed from the DNA. TRBV21-1 is classified as a pseudogene. The CDR3 sequence is 13 residues long. The CDR3 DNA reads TGTGCCAGCAGCCCGGACAGGGTCTATGGCTACACCTTC. Encoded protein: CASSPDRVYGYTF.

The chain uses TRBV6-6 and TRBJ2-3; TRBD2 matches at 10 bases. The CDR3 sequence is 15 residues long. CDR1 is MNHNY and CDR2 is SVGAGI in the germline V gene (reference sequence). Trimming took 2 bases from V and 5 from J; bases not matched to a gene: 4. The CDR3 is CASSYTGTSVDTQYF. CDR3 sequence (DNA): TGTGCCAGCAGTTACACCGGGACTAGCGTAGATACGCAGTATTTT.

The chain carries TRBV5-1 and TRBJ2-2; TRBD1 agrees at 9 bases. The germline CDR1 and CDR2 sequences are SGHRS and YFSETQ. With 2 bases clipped from V and 6 bases from J, the junction kept 8 bases outside the gene matches. The CDR3 length is 16 residues. This CDR3 reads CASSLSPGQGSGELFF. The CDR3 DNA reads as TGCGCCAGCAGCTTATCACCGGGACAGGGTTCCGGGGAGCTGTTTTTT.

The chain combines TRBV18 with TRBJ2-5; 9 nucleotides line up with TRBD1. After removal of 3 bases from V and 11 bases from J, the junction contained 13 bases not matched to a gene. CDR3 length: 15 residues. The germline V gene has CDR1 KGHSH and CDR2 LQKENI. Here the CDR3 DNA reads TGTGCCAGCTCACCGTCCCGGGACAGGGCGGGGGAGCAGTACTTC. Translating it yields CASSPSRDRAGEQYF.

The genes are TRBV29-1 and TRBJ1-1, with no clear D. In germline, CDR1 is SQVTM, CDR2 ANQGSEA. The CDR3 runs 15 residues. Trimming took 7 bases from V and 1 from J, leaving 19 bases between them. CDR3: CSGRKLLEGNTEAFF. For the CDR3, the DNA is TGCAGCGGACGAAAACTTTTGGAGGGGAACACTGAAGCTTTCTTT.

The chain recombines TRBV4-1 with TRBJ2-1, with 9 bases that match TRBD2. The germline gives CDR1 MGHRA, CDR2 YSYEKL. The ends lost 1 base at V and 6 bases at J; junction bases unmatched: 7. This CDR3 spans 16 amino acids. CDR3 coding DNA: TGCGCCAGCAGCCAAGTTAGGGCTAGCGGGACCAATGAGCAGTTCTTC. It is translated as CASSQVRASGTNEQFF.

The J gene is TRBJ1-3, the V gene TRBV10-3; D is undetermined. Germline values: CDR1 ENHRY, CDR2 SYGVKD. Trimming removed 6 bases from V and 0 bases from J, with 12 bases in between. This CDR3 region has 15 residues. CDR3 bases: TGTGCCATCAGCGACCTTAATTTCTCTGGAAACACCATATATTTT. This translates into CAISDLNFSGNTIYF.

This clone was seen just once. The chain joins TRBV5-1 to TRBJ2-7; TRBD1 is a possible D gene (5 bases). Germline values: CDR1 SGHRS, CDR2 YFSETQ. This CDR3 has 13 amino acids. Trimming cost V 2 bases and J 4 bases, with 10 bases left between them. CDR3 residues: CASSFGAEYEQYF. The CDR3 DNA reads TGCGCCAGCAGCTTTGGGGCAGAATACGAGCAGTACTTC. Combining the CDR3 with reference TRBV5-1 and TRBJ2-7 gives the whole variable domain KAGVTQTPRYLIKTRGQQVTLSCSPISGHRSVSWYQQTPGQGLQFLFEYFSETQRNKGNFPGRFSGRQFSNSRSEMNVSTLELGDSALYLCASSFGAEYEQYFGPGTRLTVT.

The V gene is TRBV10-1, the J gene TRBJ2-2; D is tentatively TRBD1 or TRBD2 (5 bases each). The CDR3 totals 16 residues. Germline V gene data show CDR1 as WNHNN and CDR2 as SYGVQD (reference sequence). The V end lost 2 bases, the J end lost 5 bases, and 15 bases lay between the germline ends. The CDR3 DNA follows: TGCGCCAGCAGTGAGACGAGGGGCGCGCGAACCGGGGAGCTGTTTTTT. It codes for CASSETRGARTGELFF.

CDR3 sequence (DNA): TGTGCCAGCAGCGCAAAACAGGGTTCCACTGAAGCTTTCTTT. Translated, it gives CASSAKQGSTEAFF. The rearrangement uses TRBV7-9 and TRBJ1-1; D possibly corresponds to TRBD1 (6 bases). The CDR3 extends over 14 amino acids. CDR1 SEHNR and CDR2 FQNEAQ come from the germline V gene (reference sequence). Trimming stripped 5 bases from V and 4 bases from J, with 14 bases between.